This is a list of T cell receptor beta chains from one sample in a study of early T cells in non-severe SARS-CoV-2 infection. Each CDR3 protein is one row after TCRdb ran MiXCR on the 5' RACE reads. This sample yields about 64,000 distinct CDR3 sequences, of which roughly a fifth are seen a single time; approximately 15% belongs to the top ten. This specimen consisted of whole blood, obtained at baseline. All receptors come from an adult who was a healthcare worker with PCR-confirmed SARS-CoV-2 infection or an uninfected control (not recorded which). CDR3s include the opening cysteine and the closing phenylalanine or tryptophan. D genes are given only for firm matches. Size tells how often a clone was seen (once, few, many) or the class of an expanded clone, and some rows leave it out.

abundance,v_gene,d_gene,j_gene,CDR3aa,CDR3nt
-,TRBV2,-,TRBJ2-1,CASSLGGRNEQFF,TGTGCCAGCTCCTTGGGAGGTAGAAATGAGCAGTTCTTC
few,TRBV6-5,-,TRBJ2-3,CASSPSGGGADTQYF,TGTGCCAGCAGTCCCTCTGGGGGCGGGGCAGATACGCAGTATTTT
few,TRBV30,TRBD1,TRBJ1-5,CAWGQGTQPQHF,TGTGCCTGGGGACAGGGCACTCAGCCCCAGCATTTT
-,TRBV25-1,-,TRBJ2-3,CASSEVHTDTQYF,TGTGCCAGCAGTGAGGTCCATACAGATACGCAGTATTTT
few,TRBV7-8,TRBD1,TRBJ2-1,CASSVGTALEQFF,TGTGCCAGCAGCGTGGGGACAGCTCTTGAGCAGTTCTTC
few,TRBV11-2,TRBD1,TRBJ2-7,CASSSLTGSSYEQYF,TGTGCCAGCAGCTCGTTGACAGGGAGCTCCTACGAGCAGTACTTC
few,TRBV5-1,TRBD2,TRBJ2-3,CASNPSGGRQDTQYF,TGCGCCAGCAACCCTAGCGGGGGCCGTCAGGATACGCAGTATTTT
-,TRBV12-3/TRBV12-4,-,TRBJ1-1,CASTLPGRWNTEAFF,TGTGCCAGCACCCTCCCAGGGAGGTGGAACACTGAAGCTTTCTTT
-,TRBV20-1,-,TRBJ1-5,CSARGGGGSNQPQHF,TGCAGTGCTAGAGGAGGAGGGGGTAGCAATCAGCCCCAGCATTTT
-,TRBV13,TRBD1,TRBJ2-1,CASSFSQGASYNEQFF,TGTGCCAGCAGCTTTTCACAGGGGGCGTCCTACAATGAGCAGTTCTTC